The present T cell receptor beta chain was sequenced within a study of early T cells in non-severe SARS-CoV-2 infection. Study background: Sequencing of bulk RNA from unsorted whole blood was done, without chain pairing.

The CDR3 runs to 15 residues. Germline trimming cut 6 bases from V and 5 bases from J; bases unmatched to any gene: 9. The germline CDR1 and CDR2 sequences are SGHRS and YFSETQ. Unique molecular identifiers (one per individual cDNA molecule) were attached. Via MiXCR, TCRdb re-called the 5' RACE reads, giving one row per CDR3 protein. Here the sample spans around 57,000 distinct CDR3 sequences, around an eighth being singletons. The clonotype originates from an adult who was a healthcare worker with PCR-confirmed SARS-CoV-2 infection or an uninfected control (not recorded which). The sample taken for sequencing was whole blood. The V gene is TRBV5-1, the J gene TRBJ2-5; 11 nucleotides agree with TRBD2. The CDR3 protein is CASTLAGGVGETQYF. In nucleotides, the CDR3 is TGCGCCAGCACCCTAGCGGGAGGCGTCGGGGAGACCCAGTACTTC.